Detailed here is one TCR beta chain. The antigen remains unidentified. The sample comes from a study of T cell responses to AZD1222 COVID-19 vaccine. Profiling relied on immunoSEQ multiplex PCR, and the TCRdb table lists in-frame clones only, not all of them. The table lists about 260,000 clones, approximately 95% of them singletons. Study-level findings and limits: Compared with day 0, the breadth and depth of the Spike-specific TCR repertoire rose significantly after two doses of AZD1222.

This sequence originates from an adult in good health. Sequenced here: peripheral blood, sampled on day 0 of AZD1222 vaccination.

This CDR3 is CASSDGELSPLHF. The CDR3 bases are TGTGCCAGCAGTGACGGGGAATTGTCACCCCTCCACTTT. The chain uses TRBV2 and TRBJ1-6; no reliable D call. CDR3 length: 13 residues. Germline loops: CDR1 SNHLY, CDR2 FYNNEI. Trimming shortened V by 3 bases and J by 10 bases, and 10 bases separated the two germline ends.